This is a list of T cell receptor beta chains from one sample in a study of cytomegalovirus exposure and HLA in healthy donors. The assay was immunoSEQ multiplex PCR, and TCRdb's table has in-frame clones only and misses some. This sample has roughly 130,000 clones, with 70% to 90% found just once. The specimen sequenced was PBMCs. Receptor source: a boy younger than 18 in good health and CMV-seronegative. The CDR3 runs from the conserved cysteine through the conserved F or W. The order of the fields is CDR3 length, clone size, V gene, J gene, D gene, CDR3 DNA, CDR3 protein. D genes are given only for firm matches. Clone size is not always given. Where it is, it says once, few, many or a class for expanded clones.

>13|once|TRBV11-2|TRBJ2-1|TRBD2
TGTGCCAGCAGCACGGGACTAGCGGTAGAGCAGTTCTTC
CASSTGLAVEQFF
>14|once|TRBV11-1|TRBJ1-2|NA
TGTGCCAGCAGCCACACAGGGCGAGGCTATGGCTACACCTTC
CASSHTGRGYGYTF
>13|few|TRBV27|TRBJ1-2|TRBD1
TGTGCCAGCAGTTATGGACAGGGCTATGGCTACACCTTC
CASSYGQGYGYTF
>16|once|TRBV5-4|TRBJ2-5|NA
TGTGCCAGCAGCTTGATGGGGGCGGACATAAGGGAGACCCAGTACTTC
CASSLMGADIRETQYF
>12|NA|TRBV5-1|TRBJ2-7|NA
TGCGCCAGCAGCTTCGGCTCCTACGAGCAGTACTTC
CASSFGSYEQYF
>14|NA|TRBV18|TRBJ1-2|NA
TGTGCCAGCTCACCACCCCCAGGGTCGAGTGGCTACACCTTC
CASSPPPGSSGYTF
>13|once|TRBV7-2|TRBJ2-2|TRBD2
TGTGCCAGCAGTTTGGGACTAGCCGGGGAGCTGTTTTTT
CASSLGLAGELFF
>15|NA|TRBV25-1|TRBJ2-1|NA
TGTGCCAGCAGTCGCGACAGAAACTTTAACAATGAGCAGTTCTTC
CASSRDRNFNNEQFF
>19|NA|TRBV5-6|TRBJ2-3|TRBD2
TGTGCCAGCAGCTTTGAGGCTTCAGGGACTAGCGGGAGTACAGATACGCAGTATTTT
CASSFEASGTSGSTDTQYF
>16|NA|TRBV19|TRBJ1-1|NA
TGTGCCAGTAGTATAATTGCCACGGGTACGAACACTGAAGCTTTCTTT
CASSIIATGTNTEAFF
>15|NA|TRBV25-1|TRBJ2-3|TRBD2
TGTGCCAGCAGCGTACCGGGACTAGGTAGAGAAACGCAGTATTTT
CASSVPGLGRETQYF
>15|NA|TRBV19|TRBJ2-7|TRBD1
TGTGCCAGTAGTATAATGACAGGGGGGACCTACGAGCAGTACTTC
CASSIMTGGTYEQYF
>15|NA|TRBV19|TRBJ1-2|NA
TGTGCCAGTAGATTAGCGGTCCAACAGAGAGATGGCTACACCTTC
CASRLAVQQRDGYTF
>16|NA|TRBV4-2|TRBJ1-2|TRBD1
TGTGCCAGCAGCCCCAACCCAGGGGGACAGGGGTATGGCTACACCTTC
CASSPNPGGQGYGYTF
>17|NA|TRBV2|TRBJ1-4|NA
TGTGCCAGCAGTGAGGACGCAGCGGGCGCGAGAGGTGAAAAACTGTTTTTT
CASSEDAAGARGEKLFF
>13|NA|TRBV6-4|TRBJ2-7|NA
TGTGCCAGCAGTGACTCAGACACCTACGAGCAGTACTTC
CASSDSDTYEQYF
>15|NA|TRBV6-5|TRBJ2-7|TRBD2
TGTGCCAGCAGTTACTCCCCCACAGCGGGAGACGAGCAGTACTTC
CASSYSPTAGDEQYF
>13|NA|TRBV29-1|TRBJ2-5|NA
TGCAGCGCCCGGGTAGCGGTTAAAGAGACCCAGTACTTC
CSARVAVKETQYF
>16|NA|TRBV7-6|TRBJ2-2|TRBD2
TGTGCCAGCAGCTTAGAGCGGGAGGGTCTGGCCGGGGAGCTGTTTTTT
CASSLEREGLAGELFF
>13|NA|TRBV7-9|TRBJ1-1|NA
TGTGCCAGCAGCCAACAGGGGAACACTGAAGCTTTCTTT
CASSQQGNTEAFF
>17|NA|TRBV7-9|TRBJ2-1|NA
TGTGCCAGCAGTTCAACAGGGGATCGGAGCGGGTGGGATGAGCAGTTCTTC
CASSSTGDRSGWDEQFF
>12|NA|TRBV10-3|TRBJ2-3|NA
TGTGCCATGGGGGGGGCCACAGATACGCAGTATTTT
CAMGGATDTQYF
>14|NA|TRBV9|TRBJ2-7|TRBD2
TGTGCCAGCAGCGTAGGCCTAGCGGGAGGCGAGCAGTACTTC
CASSVGLAGGEQYF
>14|NA|TRBV7-3|TRBJ2-1|NA
TGTGCCAGCAGCCATCTGACTGGATACAATGAGCAGTTCTTC
CASSHLTGYNEQFF
>11|few|TRBV5-6|TRBJ1-1|NA
TGTGCCAGCAGCTTTGGAGGGCGAGCTTTCTTT
CASSFGGRAFF
>16|NA|TRBV7-9|TRBJ2-7|TRBD1
TGTTCCAGCAGCTTGAGCTCCGGGACAGGGAACCTCGAGCAGTACTTC
CSSSLSSGTGNLEQYF
>15|NA|TRBV6-5|TRBJ2-1|TRBD2
TGTGCCAGCAGTTACGGGACTAGCGGAAACAATGAGCAGTTCTTC
CASSYGTSGNNEQFF
>15|NA|TRBV19|TRBJ2-1|NA
TGTGCCAGTAAGTCCTTTAGGAGCTCCTACAATGAGCAGTTCTTC
CASKSFRSSYNEQFF
>12|NA|TRBV7-2|TRBJ2-3|NA
TGTGCCAGCAGCCTTATGTCAGATACGCAGTATTTT
CASSLMSDTQYF
>16|NA|TRBV7-2|TRBJ2-7|TRBD2
TGTGCCAGCAGCTTAGCCGGGCTAGCGGGGATCTACGAGCAGTACTTC
CASSLAGLAGIYEQYF
>18|NA|TRBV7-9|TRBJ2-2|TRBD1
TGTGCCAGCAGCTTACAATTCCAGGGGGCGAAGGGTACCGGGGAGCTGTTTTTT
CASSLQFQGAKGTGELFF
>14|NA|TRBV5-4|TRBJ2-1|TRBD2
TGTGCCAGCAGCTCCCTAGCGGGTGGCAATGAGCAGTTCTTC
CASSSLAGGNEQFF
>16|few|TRBV5-1|TRBJ1-5|TRBD1
TGCGCCAGCAGCCCCCGGACAGGGAGAGCAAATCAGCCCCAGCATTTT
CASSPRTGRANQPQHF
>14|few|TRBV7-2|TRBJ2-1|TRBD2
TGTGCCAGCAGCTTACTAGCGGTGGTGAATGAGCAGTTCTTC
CASSLLAVVNEQFF
>12|NA|TRBV12-5|TRBJ2-7|NA
TGTGCTAGTGGTTTATCCAGGGCCGAGCAGTACTTC
CASGLSRAEQYF
>13|NA|TRBV7-3|TRBJ2-5|NA
TGTGCCAGCAGCGCCCACCGGTCGGAGACCCAGTACTTC
CASSAHRSETQYF
>16|NA|TRBV7-6|TRBJ1-1|TRBD1
TGTGCCAGCAGCCCTCGGACAGGGGGCTTGGACACTGAAGCTTTCTTT
CASSPRTGGLDTEAFF
>14|NA|TRBV4-2|TRBJ2-3|NA
TGTGCCAGCAGCCAGTCGGAGAGGGCTGATACGCAGTATTTT
CASSQSERADTQYF
>15|NA|TRBV5-1|TRBJ2-5|NA
TGCGCCAGCAGCGCGACCAACAGGGATCAAGAGACCCAGTACTTC
CASSATNRDQETQYF
>13|once|TRBV14|TRBJ2-5|NA
TGTGCCAGCAGCCCCCGACTTTCGGAGACCCAGTACTTC
CASSPRLSETQYF
>15|NA|TRBV6-1|TRBJ2-3|NA
TGTGCCAGCAGGGACCTCGGGGGGCGGACAGATACGCAGTATTTT
CASRDLGGRTDTQYF
>14|NA|TRBV6-1|TRBJ2-7|NA
TGTGCCAGCGGGACCACAGGGTTTGTTCGCGAGCAGTACTTC
CASGTTGFVREQYF
>13|once|TRBV7-9|TRBJ1-1|NA
TGTGCCAGCACCTATGGGGGGGGAACTGAAGCTTTCTTT
CASTYGGGTEAFF
>14|NA|TRBV29-1|TRBJ2-5|TRBD2
TGCAGCGTTGAGGCTCGGCTAGCGGCTGAGACCCAGTACTTC
CSVEARLAAETQYF
>13|NA|TRBV15|TRBJ2-7|TRBD1
TGTGCCACCATTCGAACAGGGGCGGGTGAGCAGTACTTC
CATIRTGAGEQYF